These 12 T cell receptor beta chains were all obtained from the same sample, sequenced in a study of read filtering for tumor transcriptome and immune sequencing. Molecular barcoded adaptors covering alpha/delta and beta/gamma chains were used on roughly 400 ng RNA. TCRdb ran MiXCR on the reads and lists one entry per CDR3 protein. The sample carries 35,000 to 40,000 distinct CDR3 sequences, 14% recorded once. The sequenced sample was a population of CD138-negative cells sorted from bone marrow. These receptors originate from a donor over 35 with multiple myeloma.

The rearrangement uses TRBV7-9 and TRBJ2-3; D gene uncertain. The CDR3 loop spans 12 amino acids. CDR1 is SEHNR, CDR2 FQNEAQ, per germline (reference sequence). The V end was cut by 3 bases, the J end by 6 bases, with 7 bases between. CDR3 DNA: TGTGCCAGCAGCTTGGCCCCCGATACGCAGTATTTT. This gives the protein CASSLAPDTQYF.

This clonotype was seen repeatedly, ten times or more. CDR3 sequence reads: CASSWGTGNEKLFF. Here the CDR3 DNA reads TGTGCCAGCAGCTGGGGAACAGGGAATGAAAAACTGTTTTTT. The genes are TRBV7-9 and TRBJ1-4; TRBD1 is a possible D gene (6 bases). The CDR3 has 14 amino acids. With 4 bases removed from V and 5 bases from J, the gap between germline ends came to 11 bases. Germline lookup yields CDR1 SEHNR and CDR2 FQNEAQ (reference sequence).

This clonotype was detected ten times or more. CDR3 nucleotide sequence: TGCAGCGTTGAAGAGGCCAGGGGGGCTTCCTACGAGCAGTACTTC. Translated: CSVEEARGASYEQYF. This chain connects TRBV29-1 to TRBJ2-7; D might be TRBD1 (7 bases). The CDR3 consists of 15 residues. Per germline, CDR1 SQVTM and CDR2 ANQGSEA. V was trimmed by 0 bases and J by 1 base, leaving 13 bases between them.

This clonotype was recorded many times. The J gene is TRBJ1-1, the V gene TRBV7-9; maybe TRBD1 (5 bases). The V end was cut by 3 bases, the J end by 4 bases, with 15 bases between. CDR3 size: 15 residues. Per the germline V gene, CDR1 is SEHNR and CDR2 is FQNEAQ (reference sequence). CDR3 in amino acids: CASSFEGLLGTEAFF. The CDR3 coding sequence is TGTGCCAGCAGCTTTGAGGGGTTGCTTGGCACTGAAGCTTTCTTT.

There are a few counts of this clonotype. The chain has TRBV5-1 and TRBJ2-2; 10 nucleotides line up with TRBD2. The CDR3 runs to 15 residues. Germline loops: CDR1 SGHRS, CDR2 YFSETQ. The ends lost 0 bases at V and 4 bases at J; junction bases unmatched: 0. The CDR3 sequence is CASSLASGSTGELFF. The CDR3 nucleotides read TGCGCCAGCAGCTTGGCTAGCGGGAGCACCGGGGAGCTGTTTTTT. Together with reference TRBV5-1 and TRBJ2-2, the CDR3 gives the full variable domain: KAGVTQTPRYLIKTRGQQVTLSCSPISGHRSVSWYQQTPGQGLQFLFEYFSETQRNKGNFPGRFSGRQFSNSRSEMNVSTLELGDSALYLCASSLASGSTGELFFGEGSRLTVL.

This clonotype has a count of ten or more. The V and J genes are TRBV28 and TRBJ2-4, with unresolved D. Per germline, CDR1 MDHEN and CDR2 SYDVKM. Trimming took off 4 bases at V and 2 bases at J, with 15 bases between the two ends. The CDR3 contains 16 residues. CDR3 protein: CASSSPTLGTKNIQYF. DNA of the CDR3: TGTGCCAGCAGTTCTCCCACCCTGGGTACCAAAAACATTCAGTACTTC.

This clonotype was found many times. The chain combines TRBV30 with TRBJ2-1; D call uncertain. Between the trimmed V and J ends, which lost 0 bases and 11 bases, there was a span of 8 bases. The CDR3 contains 11 residues. Germline V gene lookup returns CDR1 GTSNPN and CDR2 SVGIG (reference sequence). The chain's CDR3 is CAWSVGDKQFF. In nucleotides, the CDR3 is TGTGCCTGGAGTGTTGGGGATAAGCAGTTCTTC.

This clonotype was observed many times. No conserved phenylalanine or tryptophan is present at the end of the CDR3, so a read error is the likely explanation. The V and J genes are TRBV14 and TRBJ2-1, with D unclear. V gave up 0 bases and J gave up 6 bases, with 6 bases separating them. The CDR3 runs 13 residues. Germline values: CDR1 SGHDN, CDR2 FVKESK. The CDR3 loop reads CASSQDYVNEQFS. The CDR3 nucleotides are TGTGCCAGCAGCCAAGATTATGTCAATGAGCAGTTCTCC.

The table lists this clonotype with many counts. The chain has TRBV9 and TRBJ1-1, with D perhaps matching TRBD1 (5 bases). This CDR3 is built from 14 residues. V was trimmed by 2 bases and J by 5 bases, leaving 13 bases between them. The germline gives CDR1 SGDLS, CDR2 YYNGEE. The CDR3 DNA follows: TGTGCCAGCAGCGTGGGGAGGGGCCGGACTGAAGCTTTCTTT. Residues: CASSVGRGRTEAFF.

This clonotype was recorded many times. The chain has TRBV10-3 and TRBJ1-1; possible D gene TRBD1, 6 bases. The CDR3 is made up of 16 amino acids. V was shortened by 7 bases and J by 4 bases, with 22 bases between the two germline ends. Germline V gene lookup returns CDR1 ENHRY and CDR2 SYGVKD. CDR3 in amino acids: CAINAVGTQGGTEAFF. The CDR3 DNA sequence: TGTGCCATCAACGCAGTGGGGACGCAAGGGGGCACTGAAGCTTTCTTT.

This clonotype is judged medium-sized. The rearrangement uses TRBV5-1 and TRBJ2-1; 16 bases line up with TRBD2. Germline assignment: CDR1 SGHRS and CDR2 YFSETQ. The ends lost 4 bases at V and 9 bases at J; junction bases unmatched: 7. This CDR3 comprises 16 residues. The DNA for the CDR3 is TGCGCCAGCAGCCCGGGACTAGCGGGGGGGCCGGGTGAGCAGTTCTTC. Translated, it gives CASSPGLAGGPGEQFF.

In its sample, this clonotype was seen many times. The chain is built from TRBV4-1 and TRBJ2-2; unclear D gene. The V gene's germline CDR1 is MGHRA and CDR2 YSYEKL. The CDR3 is 15 amino acids. Deletions cut 2 bases from V and 7 bases from J, with 14 bases between. Here the CDR3 DNA reads TGCGCCAGCAGCCAATTTGAGGAGATGATCGGGGAGCTGTTTTTT. It translates to CASSQFEEMIGELFF.